This T cell receptor beta chain was documented in a study of long-term antiretroviral therapy in people with HIV. immunoSEQ v3.0 was run at survey level. The data were produced by immunoSEQ multiplex PCR, yet TCRdb's version contains in-frame clones alone and is incomplete. The sample lists roughly 16,000 clones, roughly 80% occurring once. Trimming removed 4 bases at V and 5 bases at J, with 21 bases between. There are 16 residues in the CDR3. Germline V gives CDR1 MNHEY, CDR2 SVGAGI. The gene calls are TRBV6-5 and TRBJ2-7; perhaps D is TRBD1 or TRBD2 (5 bases each). The source material was unsorted PBMCs, sampled approximately 2.2 years before starting antiretroviral therapy. This clonotype was sampled from a man between 25 and 39 years old with HIV. The CDR3 DNA reads as TGTGCCAGCAGTTTGGGGGTCAGGGAGTATATCCACGAGCAGTACTTC. Residues: CASSLGVREYIHEQYF.